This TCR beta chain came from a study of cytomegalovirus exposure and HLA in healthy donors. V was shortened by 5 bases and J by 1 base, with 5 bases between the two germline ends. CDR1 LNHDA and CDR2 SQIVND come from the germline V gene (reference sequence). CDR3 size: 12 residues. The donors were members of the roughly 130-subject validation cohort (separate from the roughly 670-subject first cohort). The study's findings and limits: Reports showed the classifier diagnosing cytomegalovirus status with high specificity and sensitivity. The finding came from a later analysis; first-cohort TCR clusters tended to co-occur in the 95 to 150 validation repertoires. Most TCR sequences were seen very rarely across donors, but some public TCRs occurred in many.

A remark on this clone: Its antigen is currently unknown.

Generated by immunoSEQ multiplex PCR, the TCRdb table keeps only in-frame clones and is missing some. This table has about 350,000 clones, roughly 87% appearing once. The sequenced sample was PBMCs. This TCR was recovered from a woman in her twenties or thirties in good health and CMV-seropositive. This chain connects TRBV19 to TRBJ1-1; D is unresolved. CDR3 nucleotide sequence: TGTGCCAGTAGTCCCACGAACACTGAAGCTTTCTTT. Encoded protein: CASSPTNTEAFF. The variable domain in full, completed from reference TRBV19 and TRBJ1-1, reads DGGITQSPKYLFRKEGQNVTLSCEQNLNHDAMYWYRQDPGQGLRLIYYSQIVNDFQKGDIAEGYSVSREKKESFPLTVTSAQKNPTAFYLCASSPTNTEAFFGQGTRLTVV.